These T cell receptor beta chains were read from a single sample in a study of blood T cell repertoires in COVID-19. The table came from immunoSEQ multiplex PCR; TCRdb's copy has only in-frame clones and leaves some out. Of about 110,000 clones listed, approximately 85% are singletons. What was sequenced was peripheral blood. These TCRs come from a woman aged 55 to 70 with COVID-19, enrolled during active disease. Each CDR3 is given with its conserved first and last residue. Fields, in order: V gene, clone size, D gene, J gene, CDR3 DNA, CDR3 protein. A D gene is named only where the DNA matches it firmly. The size entry is marked missing in some rows and otherwise reads once, few, many or a size class.

>TRBV13|few|TRBD2|TRBJ2-2
TGTGCCAGCAGCTGTGACACGGGACTAGCGAACACCGGGGAGCTGTTTTTT
CASSCDTGLANTGELFF
>TRBV29-1|-|-|TRBJ2-3
TGCAGCGTTGCAGACCGCGGTAGCACAGATACGCAGTATTTT
CSVADRGSTDTQYF
>TRBV4-1|-|TRBD1|TRBJ1-2
TGCGCCAGCAGTGTCGCCGGGACAGAGACGTGGGGCTACACCTTC
CASSVAGTETWGYTF
>TRBV4-1|-|TRBD2|TRBJ2-2
TGCGCCAGCAGCCCGGGGGCTAGCGGGTTCAGGACCGGGGAGCTGTTTTTT
CASSPGASGFRTGELFF
>TRBV18|-|TRBD1|TRBJ1-2
TGTGCCAGCTCACCCCGCGGGACAGGGGGCTCTGGTGGCTACACCTTC
CASSPRGTGGSGGYTF
>TRBV4-3|-|TRBD1|TRBJ1-3
TGCGCCAGCAGCCGAGACAGGGCTGGAAACACCATATATTTT
CASSRDRAGNTIYF
>TRBV10-1|few|TRBD1|TRBJ1-6
TGCGCCAGCAGTGCCGGGACAGGGAATTCACCCCTCCACTTT
CASSAGTGNSPLHF
>TRBV6-5|once|-|TRBJ1-3
TGTGCCAGCGCATCCCCAGCGGCGTCCGGAAACACCATATATTTT
CASASPAASGNTIYF
>TRBV2|-|TRBD2|TRBJ2-3
TGTGCCAGCAGGTCGAGGGAGGGGCAGTATTTT
CASRSREGQYF
>TRBV19|-|-|TRBJ2-7
TGTGCCAGTAAGGCCGGCAGGGCCTACGAGCAGTACTTC
CASKAGRAYEQYF
>TRBV18|-|TRBD2|TRBJ2-1
TGTGCCAGCTCACCACGAGTCGCAGTGGGGGGGGTGACTTCCTACAATGAGCAGTTCTTC
CASSPRVAVGGVTSYNEQFF
>TRBV10-3|-|-|TRBJ2-3
TGTGCCACCCAGTTGGGCTTTAACACAGATACGCAGTATTTT
CATQLGFNTDTQYF
>TRBV11-3|-|TRBD1|TRBJ1-1
TGTGCCAGCAGCTTCGGGACAGGGGTGAACACTGAAGCTTTCTTT
CASSFGTGVNTEAFF
>TRBV5-1|once|TRBD1|TRBJ2-3
TGCGCCAGCAGCTTGGGAGCCGGGACAGGGGTCTCCAGGGCAGATACGCAGTATTTT
CASSLGAGTGVSRADTQYF
>TRBV10-3|-|-|TRBJ1-3
TGTGCCATCAGTCAGAATGGAAACACCATATATTTT
CAISQNGNTIYF
>TRBV11-2|-|-|TRBJ1-5
TGTGCCAGCAGCTTTAACAGGGATCAGCCCCAGCATTTT
CASSFNRDQPQHF
>TRBV21-1|-|-|TRBJ1-4
TGTGCCAGCAGCAAAATCCGCAGGTATGAAAAACTGTTTTTT
CASSKIRRYEKLFF
>TRBV5-4|-|TRBD1|TRBJ2-5
TGTGCCAGCAGCGGGACGACAGGGGGCCATGAGACCCAGTACTTC
CASSGTTGGHETQYF
>TRBV19|-|TRBD1|TRBJ2-7
TGTGCCAGTAGTATCGGACAGGGCTCCTACGAGCAGTACTTC
CASSIGQGSYEQYF
>TRBV7-9|-|-|TRBJ1-1
TGTGCCAGCAGCTTCCCGACAGATATGAACACTGAAGCTTTCTTT
CASSFPTDMNTEAFF
>TRBV9|few|-|TRBJ1-3
TGTGCCAGCAGCGCCTCCGGGACACCTGGAAACACCATATATTTT
CASSASGTPGNTIYF
>TRBV6-2/TRBV6-3|-|TRBD1|TRBJ2-3
TGTGCCAGCAGTTCCCCGGGACAGGGATATCGAACAGATACGCAGTATTTT
CASSSPGQGYRTDTQYF
>TRBV5-1|-|-|TRBJ1-1
TGCGCCAGCAGCTTGGGGCTGGACAGATACACTGAAGCTTTCTTT
CASSLGLDRYTEAFF
>TRBV9|-|-|TRBJ1-6
TGTGCCAGCAGCACCCTCCCCAGGGACTCCTATAATTCACCCCTCCACTTT
CASSTLPRDSYNSPLHF
>TRBV19|-|-|TRBJ1-4
TGTGCCAGTAGTATGATACGCGGTGTGGCTAATGAAAAACTGTTTTTT
CASSMIRGVANEKLFF
>TRBV7-9|-|TRBD1|TRBJ1-4
TGTGCCAGCAGCCACACCGGGACAGGGACTAATGAAAAACTGTTTTTT
CASSHTGTGTNEKLFF
>TRBV5-1|-|-|TRBJ2-5
TGCGCCAGCAGCCGCTATAACGGGGACCAAGAGACCCAGTACTTC
CASSRYNGDQETQYF
>TRBV5-8|-|TRBD2|TRBJ2-3
TGTGCCAGCAGCTTTCCTACCGGGACTAGCGGAACAGATACGCAGTATTTT
CASSFPTGTSGTDTQYF
>TRBV4-3|once|TRBD1|TRBJ2-7
TGCGCCAGCAGCCAAGATCGACAGGGGCTGTACGAGCAGTACTTC
CASSQDRQGLYEQYF
>TRBV2|-|-|TRBJ2-7
TGTGCCAGCAGTGAACAGGCAGGGTCCTACGAGCAGTACTTC
CASSEQAGSYEQYF